This T cell receptor (beta chain) was profiled in a study of cytomegalovirus exposure and HLA in healthy donors. Study-wide results and limits: Some V segments, TRBV6-2 and TRBV6-3 among them, were indistinguishable and were therefore excluded. A classifier reportedly called cytomegalovirus status with high sensitivity and specificity. Reportedly, a later analysis found an Asian-associated ancestry cluster had fewer N-insertions than the approximately 670-donor mean. Most TCR sequences proved rare, with some public TCRs found in many donors.

The PCR ran on 60 Vbeta and 13 Jbeta primers. Assay used: immunoSEQ multiplex PCR; TCRdb lists only in-frame clones, some missing. This repertoire comprises about 83,000 clones; its ten largest clones make up 3.5% to 4%. CDR3 length: 15 residues. The germline gives CDR1 SNHLY, CDR2 FYNNEI. V shed 1 base and J shed 3 bases, with 10 bases lying between them. In regard to this clone: Its specificity is not known.

The sequence was obtained from a man in his late teens or twenties in good health and CMV-seropositive. The material sequenced was PBMCs. The chain has TRBV2 and TRBJ2-1; no clear D gene. The CDR3 nucleotides are TGTGCCAGCAGTGAAGAAGAGAAATACTACAATGAGCAGTTCTTC. It translates to CASSEEEKYYNEQFF.